This T cell receptor beta chain was sequenced for a study of technical replicates of blood from a handful of donors. The length of the CDR3 is 16 residues. Germline V gene data show CDR1 as LGHNA and CDR2 as YSLEER. V lost 4 bases to trimming and J lost 4 bases; unmatched junction nucleotides: 4. TCRdb's copy holds only in-frame clones and misses some; the assay was immunoSEQ multiplex PCR. Of tens of thousands of clones detected, about 95% appear once; the ten largest clones hold about 2.9%. The chain joins TRBV4-3 to TRBJ2-3; 14 nucleotides agree with TRBD2. The clonotype was recovered from a human donor in good health. Some clones in this sample may be carry-over from other donors' samples. The sample taken for sequencing was PBMCs. The CDR3 spells CASSRGTSGSADTQYF. Written as DNA, the CDR3 is TGCGCCAGCAGCCGGGGGACTAGCGGGAGTGCAGATACGCAGTATTTT.